This is a list of T cell receptor beta chains from one sample in a study of cytomegalovirus exposure and HLA in healthy donors. Libraries were prepared by immunoSEQ multiplex PCR; TCRdb keeps only in-frame clonotypes and omits some of them. The sample records approximately 100,000 clones, roughly 69% being singletons. Sequencing used PBMCs. These receptors came from a man between 25 and 39 years old in good health and CMV-seropositive. Both conserved end residues are trimmed from each CDR3. The D gene is left open where the match is weak.

cdr3_aa cdr3_length d_call v_call
ASSEGTAYEQY 11 NA TRBV11-3
ASTDSAGSEQY 11 NA TRBV7-3
SASHGSEQY 9 NA TRBV20-1
ASSLGGGNYGYT 12 NA TRBV5-1
ASSETGYEQY 10 NA TRBV7-9
ARFSTVTSGGADTQY 15 TRBD2 TRBV2
ASSYEGTPVSGANVLT 16 NA TRBV5-1
ASSPGTVYEQY 11 NA TRBV14
ASSYSVLGNTEAF 13 NA TRBV6-5
ASSDPIEAF 9 NA TRBV2
ASRQGFASYEQY 12 TRBD1 TRBV14
ASRVGQGSYEQY 12 TRBD1 TRBV2
ASSYSRGYT 9 NA TRBV6-6
ASSLAAGELF 10 NA TRBV5-4
SAGRAGEKLF 10 NA TRBV29-1
SVGLGQTPETQY 12 NA TRBV29-1
ASMDRTDNEQF 11 TRBD1 TRBV19
ASSQSTVREGGCEKLF 16 NA TRBV23-1
ASSLAGQLYGYT 12 TRBD1 TRBV5-4
ASSETGWTEAF 11 NA TRBV2
ASSEGQSFYGYT 12 NA TRBV2
ASSLDSRGGYNEQF 14 TRBD2 TRBV5-1
ASRRQGGNQPQH 12 TRBD1 TRBV6-5
ASRGLVRFMYDEQF 14 TRBD2 TRBV6-1
ASNGQGSTDTQY 12 TRBD1 TRBV6-5
ASSSTRGYT 9 NA TRBV5-4
ASSLSGLGAVPLYTQY 16 NA TRBV7-9
ASSNSRVTEAF 11 NA TRBV21-1
ASSSRGTYEQY 11 NA TRBV5-4
ASSLGTGGMDEQF 13 TRBD1 TRBV18
ASSSTGVNTEAF 12 TRBD1 TRBV7-9
AISPQGTGGANVLT 14 NA TRBV10-3
ASSRRGSGDYEQY 13 NA TRBV5-6
ASSLAAGGHEQY 12 TRBD2 TRBV11-2
ASSYRGLSTEAF 12 TRBD1 TRBV6-5
ARGTSGVESEQF 12 TRBD2 TRBV6-9
SSRAGTGGPNYGYT 14 TRBD1 TRBV7-9
ASSYRGEELF 10 NA TRBV27
ATSSPREGPDTQY 13 TRBD2 TRBV19
ATSRDRSSMTQY 12 NA TRBV15
ASTPSSGGPTPYNEQF 16 TRBD2 TRBV2
ASSTTVDYGYT 11 NA TRBV7-2
ASLPTRVSYNSPLH 14 NA TRBV2
ASSYSWQGDTGELF 14 NA TRBV6-5